This is a list of T cell receptor beta chains from one sample in a study of blood T cell repertoires in COVID-19. Here immunoSEQ multiplex PCR was the method, and the copy in TCRdb shows in-frame clones only, minus some. The data contain more than 200,000 clones, approximately 90% of them seen just once; the ten biggest clones take up around 1.8%. The sample was PBMCs or T cells enriched from blood (not recorded which). All receptors derive from a man aged 35 to 55 who had recovered from COVID-19. The CDR3 runs from the conserved cysteine through the conserved F or W. Fields, in order: D gene, V gene, clone size, J gene, CDR3 protein, CDR3 DNA. D genes are given only for firm matches. Size values are once, few and many counts, or a class for expanded clones, and some rows have none.

TRBD1	TRBV6-5	.	TRBJ1-4	CASSRTGQNEKLFF	TGTGCCAGCTCCCGGACAGGGCAAAATGAAAAACTGTTTTTT
.	TRBV19	.	TRBJ1-1	CASRPRAQTEAFF	TGTGCCAGTAGGCCCAGGGCCCAGACTGAAGCTTTCTTT
TRBD2	TRBV9	.	TRBJ2-7	CASGLAGSYEQYF	TGTGCCTCGGGACTAGCGGGATCCTACGAGCAGTACTTC
.	TRBV7-8	.	TRBJ1-2	CASSLGDINYGYTF	TGTGCCAGCAGCTTAGGTGACATTAACTATGGCTACACCTTC
.	TRBV4-1	.	TRBJ1-2	CASSQGGGVNYGYTF	TGCGCCAGCAGCCAGGGGGGAGGGGTGAACTATGGCTACACCTTC
.	TRBV6-1	.	TRBJ2-2	CASSEVTLNTGELFF	TGTGCCAGCAGTGAGGTCACCCTAAACACCGGGGAGCTGTTTTTT
.	TRBV13	.	TRBJ2-2	CASSMGHLNTGELFF	TGTGCCAGCAGCATGGGACACTTGAACACCGGGGAGCTGTTTTTT
TRBD2	TRBV7-2	.	TRBJ2-7	CASSPRGLAGEIPYAQYF	TGTGCCAGCAGCCCCAGGGGACTAGCGGGGGAAATCCCCTACGCGCAGTACTTC
.	TRBV6-5	once	TRBJ2-7	CASSYRRGGGYEQYF	TGTGCCAGCAGTTACAGAAGGGGCGGCGGCTACGAGCAGTACTTC
.	TRBV14	.	TRBJ2-7	CASSQDRAGSYEQYF	TGTGCCAGCAGCCAAGATCGGGCAGGGTCCTACGAGCAGTACTTC
.	TRBV6-6	.	TRBJ2-6	CASSLEGGASGANVLTF	TGTGCCAGCAGTCTCGAGGGGGGGGCCTCTGGGGCCAACGTCCTGACTTTC
TRBD1	TRBV5-1	.	TRBJ2-3	CASSVQGADTQYF	TGCGCCAGCAGCGTACAGGGGGCGGATACGCAGTATTTT
TRBD1	TRBV12-3/TRBV12-4	.	TRBJ2-7	CASSFPGGYEQYF	TGTGCCAGCAGTTTTCCAGGGGGCTACGAGCAGTACTTC
.	TRBV19	.	TRBJ1-1	CASSIDVTGNTEAFF	TGTGCCAGTAGTATAGACGTGACGGGGAACACTGAAGCTTTCTTT
.	TRBV18	.	TRBJ1-4	CASSSGSNEKLFF	TGTGCCAGCTCGTCGGGGTCTAATGAAAAACTGTTTTTT
.	TRBV30	few	TRBJ2-1	CAWRPGGIWQFF	TGTGCCTGGAGACCCGGGGGAATTTGGCAGTTCTTC
TRBD2	TRBV12-5	.	TRBJ2-1	CASGYNGGGSYNEQFF	TGTGCTAGTGGTTACAACGGGGGGGGCTCCTACAATGAGCAGTTCTTC
TRBD1	TRBV5-1	many	TRBJ1-1	CASSLSGVFRDRGNAEAFF	TGCGCCAGCAGCTTAAGTGGAGTGTTTCGGGACAGGGGGAACGCTGAAGCTTTCTTT
TRBD1	TRBV28	.	TRBJ2-1	CASSAPGQGDYNEQFF	TGTGCCAGCAGTGCCCCGGGGCAGGGGGATTACAATGAGCAGTTCTTC
TRBD2	TRBV2	.	TRBJ2-7	CATTKRERSYEQYF	TGTGCCACCACCAAGCGGGAGCGGTCCTACGAGCAGTACTTC
TRBD1	TRBV3-1/TRBV3-2	.	TRBJ1-2	CASSQVGQGASFYGYTF	TGTGCCAGCAGCCAAGTGGGACAGGGGGCAAGCTTCTATGGCTACACCTTC
TRBD2	TRBV4-3	.	TRBJ2-2	CASSQDGLAGEYGELFF	TGCGCCAGCAGCCAAGACGGACTAGCGGGGGAGTACGGGGAGCTGTTTTTT
.	TRBV15	few	TRBJ1-2	CATSPGVSSYGYTF	TGTGCCACCAGCCCAGGGGTTTCGAGCTATGGCTACACCTTC
TRBD1	TRBV4-3	.	TRBJ2-7	CASSPGTGEYEQYF	TGCGCCAGCAGCCCCGGGACAGGGGAATACGAGCAGTACTTC
.	TRBV7-3	.	TRBJ1-6	CASSSRAYYNSPLHF	TGTGCCAGCAGCTCCCGCGCGTACTATAATTCACCCCTCCACTTT
TRBD1	TRBV5-1	.	TRBJ1-2	CASSRDRGDGYTF	TGCGCCAGCAGCAGAGACAGGGGGGATGGCTACACCTTC
.	TRBV5-1	.	TRBJ1-6	CASSPGDYNSPLHF	TGCGCCAGCAGCCCTGGAGACTATAATTCACCCCTCCACTTT
.	TRBV3-1/TRBV3-2	.	TRBJ2-7	CASSQVESSYEQYF	TGTGCCAGCAGCCAAGTGGAGAGCTCCTACGAGCAGTACTTC
.	TRBV7-2	.	TRBJ1-6	CASRDSYNSPLHF	TGTGCCAGTCGAGACTCCTATAATTCACCCCTCCACTTT
.	TRBV3-1/TRBV3-2	.	TRBJ2-5	CASSQRAGETQYF	TGTGCCAGCAGCCAGAGGGCAGGAGAGACCCAGTACTTC
.	TRBV7-6	.	TRBJ1-1	CASSSLPADTEAFF	TGTGCCAGCAGCTCCCTCCCGGCGGACACTGAAGCTTTCTTT
TRBD2	TRBV28	.	TRBJ2-7	CASTPAVGQVTASGRRSYEQYF	TGTGCCAGCACTCCCGCGGTGGGACAGGTCACGGCTAGCGGGAGGCGATCCTACGAGCAGTACTTC
.	TRBV19	.	TRBJ1-1	CASISRGRDTEAFF	TGTGCCAGTATCAGTCGAGGGCGCGACACTGAAGCTTTCTTT
.	TRBV28	.	TRBJ2-3	CASSLMITSTDTQYF	TGTGCCAGCAGTTTAATGATCACTAGCACAGATACGCAGTATTTT
.	TRBV3-1/TRBV3-2	.	TRBJ2-1	CASSDPLGPSKEFF	TGTGCCAGCAGCGACCCACTAGGACCTTCAAAGGAGTTCTTC
.	TRBV10-3	.	TRBJ1-1	CAISGEGIAEAFF	TGTGCCATCAGTGGGGAGGGAATCGCTGAAGCTTTCTTT
TRBD1	TRBV3-1/TRBV3-2	once	TRBJ2-7	CASSPGDSYYEQYF	TGTGCCAGCAGCCCTGGGGACAGTTATTACGAGCAGTACTTC
.	TRBV6-5	.	TRBJ2-7	CASERSRGGDEQYF	TGTGCCAGCGAAAGGTCCAGGGGTGGCGACGAGCAGTACTTC
TRBD1	TRBV12-3/TRBV12-4	.	TRBJ2-5	CASMRGTGETQYF	TGTGCCAGCATGAGGGGGACAGGGGAGACCCAGTACTTC
.	TRBV6-5	once	TRBJ1-4	CASSWGRNEKLFF	TGTGCCAGCAGCTGGGGGCGTAATGAAAAACTGTTTTTT
.	TRBV4-1	.	TRBJ2-7	CASSQPRRGTYEQYF	TGCGCCAGCAGCCAACCTCGGCGGGGAACCTACGAGCAGTACTTC
TRBD2	TRBV7-9	.	TRBJ2-7	CASSLSVTSGKSYEQYF	TGTGCCAGCAGCTTATCAGTGACTAGCGGGAAGTCGTACGAGCAGTACTTC
TRBD1	TRBV14	.	TRBJ2-3	CASSPRTGLPDTQYF	TGTGCCAGCAGCCCCCGGACAGGGCTGCCAGATACGCAGTATTTT
TRBD1	TRBV4-1	few	TRBJ2-7	CASSRPTGSSYEQYF	TGCGCCAGCAGCCGGCCGACAGGGAGCTCCTACGAGCAGTACTTC
.	TRBV2	.	TRBJ2-7	CASKYADEQYF	TGTGCCAGCAAATACGCGGACGAGCAGTACTTC
TRBD2	TRBV7-3	.	TRBJ2-2	CASSSRTSGGPTLHGELFF	TGTGCCAGCAGCTCAAGGACTAGCGGGGGGCCTACACTCCACGGGGAGCTGTTTTTT
TRBD1	TRBV19	.	TRBJ2-5	CASTGTVQETQYF	TGTGCCAGTACCGGGACAGTACAAGAGACCCAGTACTTC
.	TRBV7-9	.	TRBJ2-1	CASRQNWRGQNNNEQFF	TGTGCCAGCAGGCAAAACTGGAGGGGACAGAATAACAATGAGCAGTTCTTC
.	TRBV4-3	.	TRBJ1-2	CASSQERDRYGYTF	TGCGCCAGCAGCCAAGAGAGGGATCGCTATGGCTACACCTTC
TRBD1	TRBV13	.	TRBJ1-4	CASSLPLAGGNSEKLFF	TGTGCCAGCAGCTTACCCCTGGCAGGGGGCAATTCTGAAAAACTGTTTTTT
.	TRBV5-5	.	TRBJ2-3	CASSLDLRSFDTQYF	TGTGCCAGCAGCTTGGACCTCCGGAGTTTCGATACGCAGTATTTT
.	TRBV30	once	TRBJ1-4	CAWRRAGGEKLFF	TGTGCCTGGAGACGGGCGGGGGGGGAAAAACTGTTTTTT
.	TRBV5-1	.	TRBJ2-7	CASSSSAGTGSYEQYF	TGCGCCAGCAGTAGTAGCGCGGGAACGGGGTCCTACGAGCAGTACTTC
.	TRBV19	.	TRBJ2-2	CASRLEWTGELFF	TGTGCCAGTAGACTAGAGTGGACCGGGGAGCTGTTTTTT
TRBD1	TRBV2	.	TRBJ1-1	CASSRGTGGAEAFF	TGTGCCAGCAGTCGCGGGACAGGGGGCGCGGAAGCTTTCTTT
.	TRBV18	.	TRBJ1-1	CASSPRGPGGVNTEAFF	TGTGCCAGCTCACCCCGGGGGCCGGGAGGGGTGAACACTGAAGCTTTCTTT
TRBD1	TRBV19	.	TRBJ1-2	CASNPLTGGRGGYTF	TGTGCCAGTAATCCCCTCACAGGGGGTAGGGGCGGCTACACCTTC
.	TRBV27	.	TRBJ2-1	CASSLGLPRNEQFF	TGTGCCAGCAGTCTTGGACTGCCTCGGAATGAGCAGTTCTTC